This T cell receptor (beta chain) was identified in a study of blood T cell repertoires in COVID-19. Study details: Samples taken during acute and convalescent COVID-19 were collected in the United States, Italy and Spain.

Profiling relied on immunoSEQ multiplex PCR, and the TCRdb table lists in-frame clones only, not all of them. This table has just over 300,000 clones, 90% appearing once. Germline trimming cut 3 bases from V and 3 bases from J; bases unmatched to any gene: 11. Looked up from germline, CDR1 is SGHVS and CDR2 is FNYEAQ. The CDR3 runs to 17 residues. This clonotype originated in a young woman with acute COVID-19. Material for sequencing was PBMCs or T cells enriched from blood (not recorded which). The chain employs TRBV7-6 and TRBJ2-1, with 7 bases that match TRBD1. CDR3: CASSLPWDRGIYNEQFF. The CDR3 DNA sequence: TGTGCCAGCAGCTTGCCTTGGGACAGAGGGATCTACAATGAGCAGTTCTTC.